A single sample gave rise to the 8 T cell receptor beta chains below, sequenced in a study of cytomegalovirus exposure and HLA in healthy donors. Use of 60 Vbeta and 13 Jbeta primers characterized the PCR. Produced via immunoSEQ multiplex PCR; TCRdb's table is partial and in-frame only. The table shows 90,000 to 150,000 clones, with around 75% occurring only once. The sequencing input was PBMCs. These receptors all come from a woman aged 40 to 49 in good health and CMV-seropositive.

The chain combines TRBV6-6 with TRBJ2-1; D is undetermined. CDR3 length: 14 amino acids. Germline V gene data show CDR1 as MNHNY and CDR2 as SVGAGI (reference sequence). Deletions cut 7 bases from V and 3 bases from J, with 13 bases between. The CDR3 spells CASTLQPSYNEQFF. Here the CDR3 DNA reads TGTGCCAGCACTTTACAACCAAGCTACAATGAGCAGTTCTTC.

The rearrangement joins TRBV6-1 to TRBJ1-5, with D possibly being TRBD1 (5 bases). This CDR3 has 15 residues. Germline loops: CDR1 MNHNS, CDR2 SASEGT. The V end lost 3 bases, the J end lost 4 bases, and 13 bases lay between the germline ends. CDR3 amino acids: CASSDAGGVNQPQHF. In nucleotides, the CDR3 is TGTGCCAGCAGTGATGCGGGGGGGGTTAATCAGCCCCAGCATTTT.

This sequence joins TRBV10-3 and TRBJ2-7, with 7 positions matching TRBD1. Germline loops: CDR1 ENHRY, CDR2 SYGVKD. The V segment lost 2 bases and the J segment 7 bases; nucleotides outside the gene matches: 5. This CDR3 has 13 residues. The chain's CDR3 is CAISEDRVGEQYF. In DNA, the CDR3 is TGTGCCATCAGTGAGGACAGGGTTGGAGAGCAGTACTTC.

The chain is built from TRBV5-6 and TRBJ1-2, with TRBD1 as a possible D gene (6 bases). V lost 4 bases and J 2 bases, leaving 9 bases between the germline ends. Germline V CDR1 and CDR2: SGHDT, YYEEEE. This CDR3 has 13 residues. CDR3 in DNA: TGTGCCAGCAGCACAGGGTTCAACTATGGCTACACCTTC. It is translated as CASSTGFNYGYTF. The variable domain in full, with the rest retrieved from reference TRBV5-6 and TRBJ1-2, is DAGVTQSPTHLIKTRGQQVTLRCSPKSGHDTVSWYQQALGQGPQFIFQYYEEEERQRGNFPDRFSGHQFPNYSSELNVNALLLGDSALYLCASSTGFNYGYTFGSGTRLTVV.

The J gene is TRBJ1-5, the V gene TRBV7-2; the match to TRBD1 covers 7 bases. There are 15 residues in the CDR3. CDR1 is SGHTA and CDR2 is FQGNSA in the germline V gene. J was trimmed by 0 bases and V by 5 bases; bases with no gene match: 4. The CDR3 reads CASSRTGDSNQPQHF. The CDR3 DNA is TGTGCCAGCAGCCGGACAGGAGATAGCAATCAGCCCCAGCATTTT.

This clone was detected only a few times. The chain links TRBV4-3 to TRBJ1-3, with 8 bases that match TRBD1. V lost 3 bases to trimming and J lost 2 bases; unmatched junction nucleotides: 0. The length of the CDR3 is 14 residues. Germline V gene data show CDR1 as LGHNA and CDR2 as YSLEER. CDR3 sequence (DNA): TGCGCCAGCAGCCAGGACAGGGCTGGAAACACCATATATTTT. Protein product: CASSQDRAGNTIYF.

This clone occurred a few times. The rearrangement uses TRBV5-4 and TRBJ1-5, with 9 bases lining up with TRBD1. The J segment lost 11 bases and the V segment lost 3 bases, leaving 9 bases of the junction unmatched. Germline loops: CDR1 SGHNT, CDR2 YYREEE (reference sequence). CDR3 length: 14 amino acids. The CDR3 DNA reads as TGTGCCAGCAGCTGGGGACAGGGCGCCACGGCCCAGCATTTT. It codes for CASSWGQGATAQHF.

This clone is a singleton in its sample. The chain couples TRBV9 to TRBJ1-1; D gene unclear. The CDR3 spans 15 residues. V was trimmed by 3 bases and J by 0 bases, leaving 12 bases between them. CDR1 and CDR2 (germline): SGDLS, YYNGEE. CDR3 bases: TGTGCCAGCAGCGGGATGGGGAGTATGAACACTGAAGCTTTCTTT. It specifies CASSGMGSMNTEAFF.